The 3 T cell receptor beta chains below were found in one sample sequenced in a study of cytomegalovirus exposure and HLA in healthy donors. The PCR employed 60 Vbeta primers together with 13 Jbeta primers. TCRdb's table, derived via immunoSEQ multiplex PCR, lists solely in-frame clones and lacks some. The sample records over 110,000 clones, 70% to 85% being singletons. Sequenced sample: PBMCs. These receptors all stem from a male donor in good health and CMV-seronegative.

The V and J genes are TRBV5-1 and TRBJ1-1; possible D gene TRBD1, 5 bases. V lost 1 base, J lost 4 bases, and 14 bases lay in between. This CDR3 region has 15 residues. In germline, CDR1 is SGHRS, CDR2 YFSETQ. CDR3 in amino acids: CASSLFGAGGTEAFF. CDR3 nucleotides: TGCGCCAGCAGCTTGTTTGGGGCAGGTGGCACTGAAGCTTTCTTT. Full variable domain (remainder filled in from reference TRBV5-1 and TRBJ1-1): KAGVTQTPRYLIKTRGQQVTLSCSPISGHRSVSWYQQTPGQGLQFLFEYFSETQRNKGNFPGRFSGRQFSNSRSEMNVSTLELGDSALYLCASSLFGAGGTEAFFGQGTRLTVV.

This chain uses TRBV7-2 with TRBJ2-7; 9 bases agree with TRBD1. The CDR3 has 15 residues. With V trimmed by 4 bases and J by 6 bases, 10 bases remained unmatched. In germline, CDR1 is SGHTA, CDR2 FQGNSA. The CDR3 region is CASSYSGQGLSEQYF. CDR3 sequence (DNA): TGTGCCAGCAGCTACTCGGGACAGGGCCTCTCCGAGCAGTACTTC. The variable domain in full, with the rest retrieved from reference TRBV7-2 and TRBJ2-7, is GAGVSQSPSNKVTEKGKDVELRCDPISGHTALYWYRQSLGQGLEFLIYFQGNSAPDKSGLPSDRFSAERTGGSVSTLTIQRTQQEDSAVYLCASSYSGQGLSEQYFGPGTRLTVT.

Concerning this clone itself: This same CDR3 is encoded by further DNA sequences in the sample. This sequence joins TRBV27 and TRBJ2-7; D is uncertain. Germline loops: CDR1 MNHEY, CDR2 SMNVEV (reference sequence). V was cut by 3 bases and J by 3 bases, with 9 bases left in between. The CDR3 covers 13 residues. The chain's CDR3 is CASSFTAGYEQYF. DNA of the CDR3: TGTGCCAGCAGTTTCACTGCCGGCTACGAGCAGTACTTC.